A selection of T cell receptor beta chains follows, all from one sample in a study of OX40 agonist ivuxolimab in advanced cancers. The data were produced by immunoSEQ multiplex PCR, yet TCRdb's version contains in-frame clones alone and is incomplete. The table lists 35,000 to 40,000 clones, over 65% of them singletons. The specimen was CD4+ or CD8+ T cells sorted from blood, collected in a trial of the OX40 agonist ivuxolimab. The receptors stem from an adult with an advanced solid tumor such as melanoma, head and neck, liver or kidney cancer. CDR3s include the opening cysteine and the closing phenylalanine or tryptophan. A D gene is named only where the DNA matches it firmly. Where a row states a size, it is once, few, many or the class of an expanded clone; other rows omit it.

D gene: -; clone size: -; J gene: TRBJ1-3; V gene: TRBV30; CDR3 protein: CAWSWAGAGNTIYF; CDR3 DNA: TGTGCCTGGAGTTGGGCAGGGGCTGGAAACACCATATATTTT
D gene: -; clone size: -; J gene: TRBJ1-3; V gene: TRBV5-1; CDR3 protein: CASSPGGGAESGNTIYF; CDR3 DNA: TGCGCCAGCAGCCCCGGCGGAGGGGCGGAATCTGGAAACACCATATATTTT
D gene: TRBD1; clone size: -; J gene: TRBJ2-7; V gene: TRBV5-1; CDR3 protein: CASSLGQGASVDEQYF; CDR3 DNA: TGCGCCAGCAGCTTAGGACAGGGGGCCTCGGTGGACGAGCAGTACTTC
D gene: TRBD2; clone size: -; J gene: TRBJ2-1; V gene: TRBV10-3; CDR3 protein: CAISRLAGDNEQFF; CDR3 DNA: TGTGCCATCAGCCGACTAGCGGGAGACAATGAGCAGTTCTTC
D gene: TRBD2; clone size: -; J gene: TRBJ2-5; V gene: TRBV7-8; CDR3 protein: CASSSLAGALETQYF; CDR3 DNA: TGTGCCAGCAGCTCGTTAGCGGGAGCTCTCGAGACCCAGTACTTC
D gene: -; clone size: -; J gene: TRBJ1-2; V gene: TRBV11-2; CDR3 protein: CASSLEGGVGYGYTF; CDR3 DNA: TGTGCCAGCAGCTTAGAAGGAGGGGTGGGGTATGGCTACACCTTC
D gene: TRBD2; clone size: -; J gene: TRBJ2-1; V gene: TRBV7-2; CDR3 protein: CASSSASGRYNEQFF; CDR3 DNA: TGTGCCAGCAGCTCCGCTAGCGGGAGGTACAATGAGCAGTTCTTC
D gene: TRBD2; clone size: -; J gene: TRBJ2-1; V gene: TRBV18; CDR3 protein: CASSPGGSYNEQFF; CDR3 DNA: TGTGCCAGCTCACCGGGGGGGTCCTACAATGAGCAGTTCTTC
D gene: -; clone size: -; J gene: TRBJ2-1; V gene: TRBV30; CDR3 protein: CAGGRGYNEQFF; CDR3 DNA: TGTGCCGGCGGACGGGGGTACAATGAGCAGTTCTTC
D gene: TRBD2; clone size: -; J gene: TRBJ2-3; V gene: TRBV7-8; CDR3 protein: CASSLVGLAGGDTQYF; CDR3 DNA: TGTGCCAGCAGCTTAGTCGGACTAGCGGGAGGGGATACGCAGTATTTT
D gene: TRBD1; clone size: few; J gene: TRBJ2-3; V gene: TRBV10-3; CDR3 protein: CAISGTGGKDTQYF; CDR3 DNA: TGTGCCATCAGCGGGACAGGGGGCAAGGATACGCAGTATTTT
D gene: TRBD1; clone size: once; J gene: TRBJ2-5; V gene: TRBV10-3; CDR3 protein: CAISDNRGQGETQYF; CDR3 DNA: TGTGCCATCAGTGACAACAGGGGGCAAGGAGAGACCCAGTACTTC
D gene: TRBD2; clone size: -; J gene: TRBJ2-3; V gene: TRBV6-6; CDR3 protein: CASSYYGSSGMDTQYF; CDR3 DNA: TGTGCCAGCAGTTACTATGGATCTAGCGGGATGGATACGCAGTATTTT
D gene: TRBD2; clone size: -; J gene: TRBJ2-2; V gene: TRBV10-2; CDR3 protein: CASSRAGRAGELFF; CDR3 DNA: TGCGCCAGCAGCCGAGCTGGGAGGGCCGGGGAGCTGTTTTTT
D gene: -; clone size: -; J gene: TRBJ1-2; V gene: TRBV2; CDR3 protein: CASRSGSSRGRDGYTF; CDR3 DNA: TGTGCCAGCAGGTCCGGGAGCTCCCGCGGCAGGGATGGCTACACCTTC
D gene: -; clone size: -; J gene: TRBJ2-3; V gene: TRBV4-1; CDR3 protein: CASSQDRGLAFSTDTQYF; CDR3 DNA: TGCGCCAGCAGCCAAGATCGAGGGCTAGCGTTTAGCACAGATACGCAGTATTTT
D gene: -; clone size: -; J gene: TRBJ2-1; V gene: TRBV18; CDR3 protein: CASSPGKSYNEQFF; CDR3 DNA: TGTGCCAGCTCCCCCGGGAAGAGCTACAATGAGCAGTTCTTC
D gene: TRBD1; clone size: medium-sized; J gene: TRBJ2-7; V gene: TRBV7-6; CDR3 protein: CASSSVRGPSYEQYF; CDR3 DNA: TGTGCCAGCAGCTCGGTCAGGGGGCCCTCCTACGAGCAGTACTTC
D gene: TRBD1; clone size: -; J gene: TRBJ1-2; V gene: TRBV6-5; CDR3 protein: CASSTSRTGGGYTF; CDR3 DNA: TGTGCCAGCAGTACCTCACGGACAGGGGGTGGCTACACCTTC
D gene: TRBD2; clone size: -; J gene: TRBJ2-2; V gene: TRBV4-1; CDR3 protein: CASSQEGGRNTGELFF; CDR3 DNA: TGCGCCAGCAGCCAAGAGGGCGGGAGGAACACCGGGGAGCTGTTTTTT
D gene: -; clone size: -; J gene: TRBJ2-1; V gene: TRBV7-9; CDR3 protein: CASSQVRYEQFF; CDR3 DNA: TGTGCCAGCAGCCAAGTAAGGTATGAGCAGTTCTTC
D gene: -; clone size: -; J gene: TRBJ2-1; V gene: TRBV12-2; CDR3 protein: CASRLVGILAGDQNEQFF; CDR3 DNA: TGTGCAAGTCGCTTAGTGGGGATACTAGCGGGAGATCAGAATGAGCAGTTCTTC
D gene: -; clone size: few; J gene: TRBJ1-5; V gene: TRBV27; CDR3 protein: CASRPSNGMTQHF; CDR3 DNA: TGTGCCAGCAGGCCATCAAACGGGATGACCCAGCATTTT
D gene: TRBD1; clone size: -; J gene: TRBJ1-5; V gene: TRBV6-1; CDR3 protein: CASTRTGVSNQPQHF; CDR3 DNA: TGTGCCAGCACCCGCACAGGGGTATCGAATCAGCCCCAGCATTTT